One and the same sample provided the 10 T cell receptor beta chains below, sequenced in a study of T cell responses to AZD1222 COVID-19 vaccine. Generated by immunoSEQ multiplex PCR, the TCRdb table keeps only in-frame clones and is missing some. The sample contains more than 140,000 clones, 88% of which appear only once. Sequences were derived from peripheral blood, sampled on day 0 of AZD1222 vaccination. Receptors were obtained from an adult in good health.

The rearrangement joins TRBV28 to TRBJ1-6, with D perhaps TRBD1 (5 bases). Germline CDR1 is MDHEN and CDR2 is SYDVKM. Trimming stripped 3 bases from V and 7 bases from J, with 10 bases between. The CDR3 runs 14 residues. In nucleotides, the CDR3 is TGTGCCAGCAGTTTCGAGGGGTGGAATTCACCCCTCCACTTT. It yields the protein CASSFEGWNSPLHF.

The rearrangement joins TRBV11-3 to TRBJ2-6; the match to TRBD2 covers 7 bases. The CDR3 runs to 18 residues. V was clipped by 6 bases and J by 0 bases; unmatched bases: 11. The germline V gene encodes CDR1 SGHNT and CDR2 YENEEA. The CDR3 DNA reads TGTGCCAGCAGAGGTCTGTCGAGCGGGATCTCTGGGGCCAACGTCCTGACTTTC. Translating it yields CASRGLSSGISGANVLTF.

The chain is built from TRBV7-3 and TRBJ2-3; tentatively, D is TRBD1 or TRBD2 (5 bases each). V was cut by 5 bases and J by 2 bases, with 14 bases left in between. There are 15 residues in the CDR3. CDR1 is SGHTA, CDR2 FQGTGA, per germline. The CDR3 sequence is CASSPTRDHTDTQYF. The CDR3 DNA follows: TGTGCCAGCAGCCCCACCAGGGACCACACAGATACGCAGTATTTT.

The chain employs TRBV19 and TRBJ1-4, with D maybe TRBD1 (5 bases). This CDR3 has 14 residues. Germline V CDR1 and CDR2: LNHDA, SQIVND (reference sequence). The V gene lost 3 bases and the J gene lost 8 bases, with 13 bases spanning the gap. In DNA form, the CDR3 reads TGTGCCAGTAGTATGGGGCTAGGAGGGGAAAAACTGTTTTTT. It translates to CASSMGLGGEKLFF.

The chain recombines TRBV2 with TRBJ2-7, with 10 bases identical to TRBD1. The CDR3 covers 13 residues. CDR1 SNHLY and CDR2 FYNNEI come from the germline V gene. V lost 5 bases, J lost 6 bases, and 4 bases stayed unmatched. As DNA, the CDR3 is TGTGCCAGCAGTAGGGACAGGGGAGGCGAGCAGTACTTC. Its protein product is CASSRDRGGEQYF.

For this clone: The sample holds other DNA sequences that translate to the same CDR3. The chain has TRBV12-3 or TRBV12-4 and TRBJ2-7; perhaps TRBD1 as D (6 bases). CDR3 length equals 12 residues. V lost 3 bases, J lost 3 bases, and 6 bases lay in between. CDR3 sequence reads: CASSLTGYEQYF. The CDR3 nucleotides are TGTGCCAGCAGTTTGACAGGCTACGAGCAGTACTTC.

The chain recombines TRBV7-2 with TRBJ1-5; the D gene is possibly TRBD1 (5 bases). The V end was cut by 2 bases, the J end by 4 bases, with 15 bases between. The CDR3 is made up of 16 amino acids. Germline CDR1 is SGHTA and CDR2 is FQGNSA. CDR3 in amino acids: CASSLSGALGNQPQHF. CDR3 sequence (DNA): TGTGCCAGCAGCTTATCCGGGGCTCTGGGGAATCAGCCCCAGCATTTT. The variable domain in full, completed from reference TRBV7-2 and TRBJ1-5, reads GAGVSQSPSNKVTEKGKDVELRCDPISGHTALYWYRQSLGQGLEFLIYFQGNSAPDKSGLPSDRFSAERTGGSVSTLTIQRTQQEDSAVYLCASSLSGALGNQPQHFGDGTRLSIL.

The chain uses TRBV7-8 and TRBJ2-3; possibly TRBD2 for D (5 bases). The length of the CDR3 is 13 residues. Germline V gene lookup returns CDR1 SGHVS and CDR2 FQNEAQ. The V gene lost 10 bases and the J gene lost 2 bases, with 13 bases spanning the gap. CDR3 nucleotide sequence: TGTGCCACCACGGGGAGAGACACAGATACGCAGTATTTT. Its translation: CATTGRDTDTQYF.

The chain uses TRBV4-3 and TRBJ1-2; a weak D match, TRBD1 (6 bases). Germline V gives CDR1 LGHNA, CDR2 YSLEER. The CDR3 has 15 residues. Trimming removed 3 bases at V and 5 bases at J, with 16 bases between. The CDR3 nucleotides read TGCGCCAGCAGCCAGGCGCTCAGGGGAAGTTATGGCTACACCTTC. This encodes CASSQALRGSYGYTF.

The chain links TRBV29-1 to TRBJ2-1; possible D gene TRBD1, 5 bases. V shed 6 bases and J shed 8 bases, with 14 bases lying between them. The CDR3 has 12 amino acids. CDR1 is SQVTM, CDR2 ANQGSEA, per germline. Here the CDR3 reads CSVGQGIYEQFF. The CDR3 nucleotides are TGCAGCGTGGGTCAGGGTATCTATGAGCAGTTCTTC.